These 25 T cell receptor beta chains share one sample of origin, sequenced in a study of T cell clusters in autoimmune cytopenias. Roughly 38,000 genome equivalents of blood DNA were amplified for TRB. TRB rearrangements were amplified by touch-down multiplex PCR with mixed TRB-A/B primers. Following a re-call of the multiplex PCR reads, TCRdb has one entry per CDR3 protein and lacks DNA. The specimen's table records 2,000 or so distinct CDR3 sequences. Sample: peripheral blood. All receptors derive from a human donor with an autoimmune cytopenia or autoimmune hepatitis (not recorded which).

The rearrangement links TRBV19 to TRBJ1-2; TCRdb proposes TRBD1, but this gene call is untestable without DNA. Germline assignment: CDR1 LNHDA and CDR2 SQIVND (reference sequence). CDR3 length: 14 residues. The CDR3 loop reads CASSRRQAGNGYTF.

This clonotype shows up as medium-sized by frequency. The chain carries TRBV7-2 and TRBJ2-3; TCRdb indicates TRBD1, and absent DNA this call remains unverified. This CDR3 region has 16 residues. Germline CDR1 and CDR2: SGHTA and FQGNSA. CDR3: CASSLVGVWSTDTQYF. The whole variable domain, filled in from reference TRBV7-2 and TRBJ2-3, reads GAGVSQSPSNKVTEKGKDVELRCDPISGHTALYWYRQSLGQGLEFLIYFQGNSAPDKSGLPSDRFSAERTGGSVSTLTIQRTQQEDSAVYLCASSLVGVWSTDTQYFGPGTRLTVL.

In terms of frequency, this clonotype is medium-sized. The chain links TRBV6-1 to TRBJ1-3. Germline assignment: CDR1 MNHNS and CDR2 SASEGT. This CDR3 comprises 12 residues. The CDR3 loop is CASNENGNTIYF.

The V and J genes are TRBV4-1 and TRBJ2-1; TCRdb indicates TRBD2, and absent DNA this call remains unverified. CDR1 is MGHRA, CDR2 YSYEKL, per germline. This CDR3 is 18 amino acids long. The CDR3 loop reads CASSQSAEAGSSYNEQFF.

V usage is TRBV5-1 and J usage is TRBJ2-7. Germline CDR1 is SGHRS and CDR2 is YFSETQ. This CDR3 is 11 amino acids long. CDR3: CASSWGIWQYF.

This clonotype counts as medium-sized by frequency. The rearrangement uses TRBV6-5 and TRBJ1-6; the TCRdb call, TRBD1, lacks DNA for checking. The CDR3 has 15 residues. Germline CDR1 and CDR2: MNHEY and SVGAGI. This chain's CDR3 is CASRLRGSWDSPLHF.

Its frequency marks this clonotype as medium-sized. The J gene is TRBJ1-2, the V gene TRBV12-3 or TRBV12-4; TCRdb names TRBD1, which stays unverified in the absence of DNA. The CDR3 totals 12 residues. The chain's CDR3 is CASSQGYYGYTF.

According to its frequency, this clonotype is medium-sized. The chain is built from TRBV19 and TRBJ2-3; TCRdb lists TRBD2, though no DNA is available to test this call. The V gene's germline CDR1 is LNHDA and CDR2 SQIVND (reference sequence). The CDR3 loop spans 16 amino acids. CDR3 amino acids: CASSPAASGGAYTQYF.

Considering frequency, this clonotype is medium-sized. The chain employs TRBV19 and TRBJ1-4; TCRdb proposes TRBD1, but this gene call is untestable without DNA. CDR1 and CDR2 (germline): LNHDA, SQIVND (reference sequence). The CDR3 contains 13 residues. The CDR3 loop reads CASRRTGGEKLFF.

The chain has TRBV19 and TRBJ1-1. The germline CDR1 and CDR2 sequences are LNHDA and SQIVND (reference sequence). The CDR3 covers 15 residues. The CDR3: CASSPPRGGVTEAFF.

The chain recombines TRBV12-3 or TRBV12-4 with TRBJ1-2; without DNA, the TCRdb call of TRBD1 cannot be checked. The CDR3 consists of 14 residues. The CDR3 protein is CASSPGTGFYGYTF.

This chain connects TRBV20-1 to TRBJ1-1. Per the germline V gene, CDR1 is DFQATT and CDR2 is SNEGSKA (reference sequence). The CDR3 contains 13 residues. CDR3 protein: CSARDDMNTEAFF.

The rearrangement joins TRBV7-2 to TRBJ1-5; TCRdb reports TRBD1, a call that lacks DNA to check it against. The CDR3 contains 16 residues. Germline V CDR1 and CDR2: SGHTA, FQGNSA. The CDR3 here is CASSVDWQGSNQPQHF.

By frequency, this clonotype registers medium-sized. V and J are TRBV19 and TRBJ2-1; TCRdb lists TRBD1, though no DNA is available to test this call. From germline, CDR1 is LNHDA and CDR2 SQIVND (reference sequence). CDR3 length equals 16 residues. CDR3 amino acids: CASSHITGTIISEQFF.

By frequency, this clonotype is medium-sized. The chain has TRBV15 and TRBJ1-1; the D call of TRBD1 rests on TCRdb alone, since no DNA is present to check it. In germline, CDR1 is LNHNV, CDR2 YYDKDF (reference sequence). The CDR3 has 13 amino acids. CDR3 sequence: CATSAGGNAEAFF.

This clonotype shows up as medium-sized by frequency. The rearrangement links TRBV6-6 to TRBJ2-7; TCRdb names TRBD1, which stays unverified in the absence of DNA. Germline CDR1 is MNHNY and CDR2 is SVGAGI (reference sequence). The CDR3 length is 12 residues. This CDR3 reads CASMAGDNEQYF.

The gene calls are TRBV5-6 and TRBJ1-5; the D gene TCRdb calls, TRBD1, cannot be checked with no DNA. Germline assignment: CDR1 SGHDT and CDR2 YYEEEE. This CDR3 is 19 amino acids long. The CDR3 loop is CASSSFRTGIRISNQPQHF. Looking up the rest from reference TRBV5-6 and TRBJ1-5 gives the full variable domain: DAGVTQSPTHLIKTRGQQVTLRCSPKSGHDTVSWYQQALGQGPQFIFQYYEEEERQRGNFPDRFSGHQFPNYSSELNVNALLLGDSALYLCASSSFRTGIRISNQPQHFGDGTRLSIL.

This chain links TRBV6-5 with TRBJ1-6; TCRdb picks TRBD1, but there is no DNA to check that call. CDR1 is MNHEY and CDR2 is SVGAGI in the germline V gene. This CDR3 contains 14 residues. CDR3 in amino acids: CASSERDSNSPLHF.

The CDR3: CSVGSGTASSPYEQYF. This chain uses TRBV29-1 with TRBJ2-1; TCRdb names TRBD1, which stays unverified in the absence of DNA. The CDR3 runs 16 residues. Germline V CDR1 and CDR2: SQVTM, ANQGSEA.

J is TRBJ2-5 and V is TRBV20-1; lacking DNA, the TRBD2 call made by TCRdb goes unchecked. There are 14 residues in the CDR3. Germline loops: CDR1 DFQATT, CDR2 SNEGSKA (reference sequence). CDR3 region: CSASLRAGGETQYF.

This chain connects TRBV20-1 to TRBJ2-7. CDR3 length: 13 residues. Germline V gene lookup returns CDR1 DFQATT and CDR2 SNEGSKA (reference sequence). The CDR3: CSASYVADYEQYF.

According to its frequency, this clonotype is medium-sized. V usage is TRBV7-2 and J usage is TRBJ2-6. CDR3 length equals 12 residues. Germline lookup yields CDR1 SGHTA and CDR2 FQGNSA. CDR3 residues: CASSPGANVLTF.

Measured by frequency, this clonotype is medium-sized. The rearrangement links TRBV5-1 to TRBJ2-2; TCRdb reports TRBD1, a call that lacks DNA to check it against. The CDR3 extends over 13 amino acids. CDR1 and CDR2 (germline): SGHRS, YFSETQ. The CDR3 protein is CASGSGGPGELFF.

This clonotype is labeled medium-sized based on frequency. The chain carries TRBV5-1 and TRBJ2-5; the D call from TCRdb, TRBD1, cannot be confirmed without DNA. The germline V gene has CDR1 SGHRS and CDR2 YFSETQ. The CDR3 extends over 13 amino acids. CDR3 region: CASSIQGDATQYF.

By frequency, this clonotype is large (0.1 to 1%). The V gene is TRBV6-5, the J gene TRBJ1-3; there is no DNA to check the TCRdb D call of TRBD1. The CDR3 is 15 residues long. CDR1 MNHEY and CDR2 SVGAGI come from the germline V gene. CDR3 sequence reads: CASSPPGAGENTIYF.